The 14 T cell receptor beta chains below come from one sample, sequenced in a study of T cells after posttransplantation cyclophosphamide (dated by TCRdb to about 2016). The receptor library was made with the immunoSEQ multiplex PCR assay. TCRdb carries this immuneACCESS record with in-frame sequences only. Its versions omit some clonotypes, under half of them owing to an unresolved V gene in the studies checked, with the rest unexplained. Within this sample are more than 10,000 clones, with approximately 90% of them counted one time only. Roughly 3.5% of the sample is taken by the ten largest. Read against the paper, the sample's treatment or condition label means: high-dose cyclophosphamide on days +3 and +4 as single-agent GVHD prophylaxis. For conditioning, the PTCy patients got busulfan and fludarabine, then a related or unrelated marrow graft, followed by cyclophosphamide on days +3 and +4.

This sample comprised PBMCs, obtained after allogeneic stem cell transplant with posttransplant cyclophosphamide. These receptor sequences come from a female patient aged 30-39 years who received an allogeneic stem cell transplant from an unrelated donor, was CMV-positive, and had no GVHD. Some T cells seen after a transplant may have their origin in the graft donor.

This chain connects TRBV11-1 to TRBJ2-7; 7 bases are a match to TRBD2. Germline trimming cut 4 bases from V and 7 bases from J; bases unmatched to any gene: 7. This CDR3 has 13 residues. The germline gives CDR1 SGHAT, CDR2 FQDESV (reference sequence). CDR3: CASSSRGDLEQYF. CDR3 DNA sequence: TGTGCCAGCAGCTCCCGGGGGGACCTGGAGCAGTACTTC.

V and J are TRBV18 and TRBJ2-7, with TRBD2 identical over 7 bases. The CDR3 runs to 21 residues. J lost 2 bases, V lost 4 bases, and 26 bases had no gene match. CDR1 and CDR2 from the germline V gene are KGHSH and LQKENI. The CDR3 reads CASSLVSIGDSLLAETYEQYF. The CDR3 coding sequence is TGTGCCAGCTCACTCGTAAGTATAGGGGATTCCCTTCTAGCGGAGACCTACGAGCAGTACTTC. The full variable domain, completed using reference TRBV18 and TRBJ2-7, is NAGVMQNPRHLVRRRGQEARLRCSPMKGHSHVYWYRQLPEEGLKFMVYLQKENIIDESGMPKERFSAEFPKEGPSILRIQQVVRGDSAAYFCASSLVSIGDSLLAETYEQYFGPGTRLTVT.

This clone came up once. The chain carries TRBV5-4 and TRBJ2-6; weak D call: TRBD1 (5 bases). Germline lookup yields CDR1 SGHNT and CDR2 YYREEE (reference sequence). Trimming took off 1 base at V and 0 bases at J, with 5 bases between the two ends. There are 15 residues in the CDR3. CDR3 in amino acids: CASSLRGSGANVLTF. DNA of the CDR3: TGTGCCAGCAGCTTGAGGGGCTCTGGGGCCAACGTCCTGACTTTC.

The chain joins TRBV4-1 to TRBJ2-7, with 10 bases that match TRBD2. Per the germline V gene, CDR1 is MGHRA and CDR2 is YSYEKL. This CDR3 is 14 amino acids long. V lost 5 bases, J lost 4 bases, and 5 bases stayed unmatched. CDR3: CASSGSTSGYEQYF. CDR3 nucleotide sequence: TGCGCCAGCAGCGGGTCGACTAGCGGGTACGAGCAGTACTTC.

The chain carries TRBV25-1 and TRBJ1-4, with TRBD1 identical over 10 bases. The CDR3 totals 13 residues. V trimming: 3 bases; J trimming: 11 bases; junction bases outside the gene matches: 3. Germline V gene data show CDR1 as MGHDK and CDR2 as SYGVNS. CDR3: CASSDRDRGKLFF. In DNA form, the CDR3 reads TGTGCCAGCAGTGACCGGGACAGGGGTAAACTGTTTTTT.

This sequence joins TRBV5-8 and TRBJ1-5; D call uncertain. The CDR3 extends over 11 amino acids. Germline CDR1 and CDR2: SGHTS and YDEGEE. V dropped 4 bases and J dropped 6 bases, with 5 bases sitting between them. The CDR3 sequence is CASSPSQPQHF. The CDR3 bases are TGTGCCAGCAGCCCGAGTCAGCCCCAGCATTTT.

The chain uses TRBV18 and TRBJ1-1, with unresolved D. Germline V gives CDR1 KGHSH, CDR2 LQKENI. Trimming stripped 3 bases from V and 3 bases from J, with 11 bases between. The CDR3 is 14 amino acids. CDR3 sequence reads: CASSPSGTHTEAFF. The CDR3 region has the DNA TGTGCCAGCTCACCTTCAGGAACCCACACTGAAGCTTTCTTT.

The chain recombines TRBV9 with TRBJ1-5; a weak D match, TRBD1 (5 bases). The germline gives CDR1 SGDLS, CDR2 YYNGEE. The CDR3 contains 14 residues. Trimming took 0 bases from V and 7 from J, leaving 11 bases between them. CDR3 residues: CASSVGREGQPQHF. The DNA for the CDR3 is TGTGCCAGCAGCGTAGGGAGGGAGGGGCAGCCCCAGCATTTT.

The chain is built from TRBV5-5 and TRBJ2-4; 10 bases line up with TRBD2. The CDR3 is 18 amino acids. CDR1 SGHKS and CDR2 YYEKEE come from the germline V gene (reference sequence). V lost 4 bases and J lost 1; bases outside the gene matches: 11. In DNA form, the CDR3 reads TGTGCCAGCAGCATGGGGGGAGGACTAGCGGACGCCAAAAACATTCAGTACTTC. Translating it yields CASSMGGGLADAKNIQYF.

This chain joins TRBV30 and TRBJ1-1; D might be TRBD1 (6 bases). V lost 5 bases and J lost 5, with 12 bases in between. The CDR3 is 12 residues long. Germline lookup yields CDR1 GTSNPN and CDR2 SVGIG (reference sequence). The CDR3 DNA is TGTGCCTGGTATGGGGGGGCAACTGAAGCTTTCTTT. It encodes CAWYGGATEAFF.

V gene TRBV28 combines with J gene TRBJ1-6; 7 positions agree with TRBD1. CDR3 size: 14 residues. Germline V gives CDR1 MDHEN, CDR2 SYDVKM. The V gene end was trimmed by 3 bases and the J gene end by 9 bases; junction bases not matched to a gene: 5. Here the CDR3 reads CASSFVQGGSPLHF. In DNA form, the CDR3 reads TGTGCCAGCAGTTTTGTTCAGGGGGGTTCACCCCTCCACTTT.

This clone was recorded only once. The rearrangement joins TRBV7-8 to TRBJ2-1; 7 bases map to TRBD2. The germline CDR1 and CDR2 sequences are SGHVS and FQNEAQ. V was clipped by 1 base and J by 8 bases; unmatched bases: 11. The CDR3 runs 16 residues. CDR3 DNA: TGTGCCAGCAGCTTAGGGGGGAGCGGGGTTATGCATGAGCAGTTCTTC. This gives the protein CASSLGGSGVMHEQFF.

This clone has just one count. The CDR3 here is CSVDRGYEQYF. CDR3 in DNA: TGCAGCGTTGACAGGGGCTACGAGCAGTACTTC. This chain uses TRBV29-1 with TRBJ2-7, with D possibly being TRBD1 (6 bases). From germline, CDR1 is SQVTM and CDR2 ANQGSEA. Trimming took off 3 bases at V and 3 bases at J, with 6 bases between the two ends. This CDR3 contains 11 residues.

The chain combines TRBV6-6 with TRBJ2-5; 7 bases are shared with TRBD2. V shed 2 bases and J 3 bases; nucleotides not matched to a gene: 9. The CDR3 loop spans 16 amino acids. CDR1 is MNHNY, CDR2 SVGAGI, per germline (reference sequence). CDR3 coding DNA: TGTGCCAGCAGTTACATGCGGGAGAGAATGAAAGAGACCCAGTACTTC. Translation gives CASSYMRERMKETQYF.